Shown below are 27 T cell receptor beta chains from a single sample sequenced in a study of T cell responses to AZD1222 COVID-19 vaccine. The table came from immunoSEQ multiplex PCR; TCRdb's copy has only in-frame clones and leaves some out. This table has 180,000 or so clones, around 88% appearing once. Sequenced material: peripheral blood, taken on day 0 of AZD1222 vaccination. The receptors derive from an adult in good health.

The gene calls are TRBV7-8 and TRBJ1-4, with D possibly TRBD1 on 6 matching bases. Trimming pared 5 bases from V and 1 base from J, leaving 8 bases between. Germline V gene lookup returns CDR1 SGHVS and CDR2 FQNEAQ. The CDR3 totals 14 residues. The CDR3 spells CASSPGQTNEKLFF. The CDR3 nucleotides are TGTGCCAGCAGCCCGGGACAAACTAATGAAAAACTGTTTTTT.

Note on this clone: Mismatch with germline at one junction end may stem from a read error. The chain uses TRBV2 and TRBJ1-5, with a weak D call TRBD1 (5 bases). This CDR3 comprises 13 residues. Per germline, CDR1 SNHLY and CDR2 FYNNEI. The CDR3 DNA is TGTGCCAGCAGGTCGCAGGACAATCAGCCCCAACATTTT. This encodes CASRSQDNQPQHF.

V gene TRBV7-2 combines with J gene TRBJ2-7; D possibly corresponds to TRBD2 (5 bases). Germline lookup yields CDR1 SGHTA and CDR2 FQGNSA. The length of the CDR3 is 15 residues. V was clipped by 5 bases and J by 0 bases, with 14 bases between them. The CDR3 is CASSVIPGSSYEQYF. For the CDR3, the DNA is TGTGCCAGCAGCGTGATCCCGGGGTCCTCCTACGAGCAGTACTTC.

The rearrangement uses TRBV5-4 and TRBJ1-2; the D gene is possibly TRBD1 (5 bases). Germline CDR1 reads SGHNT; CDR2 reads YYREEE (reference sequence). Trimming took off 0 bases at V and 3 bases at J, with 15 bases between the two ends. The CDR3 spans 16 residues. The CDR3 DNA sequence: TGTGCCAGCAGCTTGGGGGGCTCGGTTTCCCACTATGGCTACACCTTC. Its translation: CASSLGGSVSHYGYTF.

Details on this clone: Other DNA sequences in the same sample also yield this CDR3. The J gene is TRBJ2-5, the V gene TRBV12-3 or TRBV12-4; weak D call: TRBD2 (6 bases). Trimming removed 6 bases from V and 5 bases from J, with 10 bases in between. CDR3 length: 12 amino acids. The CDR3 region is CASSLRGETQYF. The DNA of the CDR3 is TGTGCCAGCAGCCTACGGGGGGAGACCCAGTACTTC.

V usage is TRBV30 and J usage is TRBJ1-6; perhaps TRBD1 as D (6 bases). Trimming removed 4 bases at V and 7 bases at J, with 23 bases between. Germline loops: CDR1 GTSNPN, CDR2 SVGIG (reference sequence). This CDR3 contains 17 residues. The CDR3 is CAWTSLPPGQINSPLHF. CDR3 nucleotide sequence: TGTGCCTGGACCTCCTTACCCCCAGGACAGATCAATTCACCCCTCCACTTT.

The chain employs TRBV21-1 and TRBJ1-5. TRBV21-1 is a known pseudogene. The CDR3 runs to 14 residues. The CDR3: CASSKVRTRPTQHF. Here the CDR3 DNA reads TGTGCCAGCAGCAAGGTACGGACGAGGCCTACCCAGCATTTT.

V usage is TRBV6-1 and J usage is TRBJ1-1; possible D gene TRBD1, 5 bases. From germline, CDR1 is MNHNS and CDR2 SASEGT. The V end was cut by 2 bases, the J end by 7 bases, with 8 bases between. The CDR3 spans 12 residues. The chain's CDR3 is CASSEQGVEAFF. CDR3 DNA: TGTGCCAGCAGTGAACAGGGCGTTGAAGCTTTCTTT.

This chain joins TRBV9 and TRBJ1-6; 8 bases align to TRBD1. Unmatched junction bases numbered 8, after V lost 4 bases and J lost 5 bases. The CDR3 runs 16 residues. Germline V CDR1 and CDR2: SGDLS, YYNGEE. Here the CDR3 DNA reads TGTGCCAGCAGCCCCGGCAGGGGGCCTGATAATTCACCCCTCCACTTT. This encodes CASSPGRGPDNSPLHF.

The V gene is TRBV5-6, the J gene TRBJ2-6; 12 bases are a match to TRBD1. This CDR3 is built from 19 residues. Germline V gene data show CDR1 as SGHDT and CDR2 as YYEEEE. V lost 0 bases, J lost 1 base, and 5 bases stayed unmatched. The CDR3 DNA reads TGTGCCAGCAGCTTGGACTTGGGACAGGGGGCGTCTGGGGCCAACGTCCTGACTTTC. Amino acids: CASSLDLGQGASGANVLTF.

The genes are TRBV29-1 and TRBJ2-7; D is possibly TRBD1 (5 bases). Trimming left V 5 bases short and J 2 bases short, with 10 bases between. CDR1 is SQVTM and CDR2 is ANQGSEA in the germline V gene. This CDR3 has 12 amino acids. CDR3 sequence (DNA): TGCAGCGTTAGGACACAAACCTACGAGCAGTACTTC. This sequence encodes CSVRTQTYEQYF.

This chain uses TRBV19 with TRBJ1-6; D is perhaps TRBD1 (6 bases). Germline V lookup: CDR1 LNHDA, CDR2 SQIVND (reference sequence). The CDR3 is 15 amino acids. V lost 2 bases and J 8 bases, leaving 13 bases between the germline ends. CDR3 in amino acids: CASSISGRGDSPLHF. In DNA, the CDR3 is TGTGCCAGTAGTATATCGGGCAGGGGTGATTCACCCCTCCACTTT. The full variable domain, in which reference TRBV19 and TRBJ1-6 provide the parts outside the CDR3, is DGGITQSPKYLFRKEGQNVTLSCEQNLNHDAMYWYRQDPGQGLRLIYYSQIVNDFQKGDIAEGYSVSREKKESFPLTVTSAQKNPTAFYLCASSISGRGDSPLHFGNGTRLTVT.

The rearrangement joins TRBV6-5 to TRBJ1-1, with D tentatively TRBD1 (6 bases). Germline values: CDR1 MNHEY, CDR2 SVGAGI. V lost 5 bases, J lost 11 bases, and 24 bases lay in between. CDR3 length equals 15 residues. The CDR3 loop is CASSPEWGGEGEAFF. In DNA, the CDR3 is TGTGCCAGCAGTCCTGAGTGGGGGGGCGAAGGAGAGGCTTTCTTT.

The chain links TRBV3-1 (or the pseudogene TRBV3-2) to TRBJ2-1, with 13 bases that match TRBD2. The CDR3 loop spans 16 amino acids. Germline V gene lookup returns CDR1 LGHDT and CDR2 YNNKEL (reference sequence). The trim removed 1 base at V and 9 bases at J, leaving 6 bases unmatched. CDR3 amino acids: CASSQATSGGGGEQFF. CDR3 coding DNA: TGTGCCAGCAGCCAAGCCACTAGCGGGGGGGGCGGTGAGCAGTTCTTC.

The rearrangement joins TRBV7-2 to TRBJ2-1; 8 bases fit TRBD2. Trimming took 5 bases from V and 8 from J; bases not matched to a gene: 11. Germline V gene sequence: CDR1 SGHTA, CDR2 FQGNSA. CDR3 length: 15 amino acids. The CDR3: CASSPQRGSSDEQFF. For the CDR3, the DNA is TGTGCCAGCAGCCCTCAGCGGGGGTCCAGCGATGAGCAGTTCTTC.

The rearrangement joins TRBV7-2 to TRBJ2-1; D uncertain. The CDR3 loop spans 14 amino acids. Trimming pared 5 bases from V and 5 bases from J, leaving 13 bases between. CDR1 and CDR2 (germline): SGHTA, FQGNSA. The CDR3 DNA reads TGTGCCAGCAGCCCCCCGGGTATCCACAATGAGCAGTTCTTC. This translates into CASSPPGIHNEQFF.

The gene calls are TRBV19 and TRBJ1-2; a possible D gene is TRBD1 (5 bases). The germline V gene has CDR1 LNHDA and CDR2 SQIVND (reference sequence). The germline V and J ends were trimmed by 5 bases and 3 bases, with 19 bases remaining between them. The CDR3 runs 16 residues. The CDR3: CASSRFPPGLYYGYTF. In DNA, the CDR3 is TGTGCCAGTAGTCGATTCCCCCCGGGGCTATACTATGGCTACACCTTC. The variable domain in full, with the rest retrieved from reference TRBV19 and TRBJ1-2, is DGGITQSPKYLFRKEGQNVTLSCEQNLNHDAMYWYRQDPGQGLRLIYYSQIVNDFQKGDIAEGYSVSREKKESFPLTVTSAQKNPTAFYLCASSRFPPGLYYGYTFGSGTRLTVV.

The chain is built from TRBV27 and TRBJ2-5; D not certain. Germline assignment: CDR1 MNHEY and CDR2 SMNVEV (reference sequence). The V gene lost 0 bases and the J gene lost 5 bases, with 13 bases spanning the gap. The CDR3 loop spans 15 amino acids. In nucleotides, the CDR3 is TGTGCCAGCAGTTTATCATGGGGTCTCGAGGAGACCCAGTACTTC. Encoded protein: CASSLSWGLEETQYF.

J is TRBJ2-5 and V is TRBV6-2 or TRBV6-3; 9 bases line up with TRBD1. The V segment lost 5 bases and the J segment 5 bases; nucleotides outside the gene matches: 9. Germline CDR1 and CDR2: MNHEY and SVGEGT. The CDR3 runs to 15 residues. CDR3 in DNA: TGTGCCAGCAGTCTCATACAGGGGGCCGGTGAGACCCAGTACTTC. Its protein product is CASSLIQGAGETQYF.

The rearrangement joins TRBV7-8 to TRBJ2-1; 9 bases are shared with TRBD1. CDR3 length: 16 amino acids. V was pared by 1 base and J by 5 bases, with 6 bases of the junction left unmatched. In germline, CDR1 is SGHVS, CDR2 FQNEAQ. CDR3 region: CASSLGTGTGNNEQFF. The CDR3 DNA reads TGTGCCAGCAGCTTAGGAACCGGGACAGGGAACAATGAGCAGTTCTTC.

The J gene is TRBJ2-7, the V gene TRBV30; maybe TRBD2 (7 bases). CDR3 size: 12 residues. CDR1 and CDR2 from the germline V gene are GTSNPN and SVGIG (reference sequence). The DNA for the CDR3 is TGTGCGATAGAGCGGGACACCTACGAGCAGTACTTC. It is translated as CAIERDTYEQYF.

The rearrangement links TRBV2 to TRBJ1-2, with TRBD1 matching 9 bases. The J segment lost 4 bases and the V segment lost 7 bases, leaving 10 bases of the junction unmatched. CDR1 SNHLY and CDR2 FYNNEI come from the germline V gene. This CDR3 is built from 15 residues. This CDR3 is CASKDRGPSGYGYTF. CDR3 sequence (DNA): TGTGCCAGCAAGGACAGGGGACCCAGCGGCTATGGCTACACCTTC. The entire variable domain, with the rest obtained from reference TRBV2 and TRBJ1-2, is as follows: EPEVTQTPSHQVTQMGQEVILRCVPISNHLYFYWYRQILGQKVEFLVSFYNNEISEKSEIFDDQFSVERPDGSNFTLKIRSTKLEDSAMYFCASKDRGPSGYGYTFGSGTRLTVV.

The chain combines TRBV27 with TRBJ1-2; TRBD1 agrees at 8 bases. The CDR3 extends over 13 amino acids. Germline trimming cut 6 bases from V and 8 bases from J; bases unmatched to any gene: 8. Per the germline V gene, CDR1 is MNHEY and CDR2 is SMNVEV (reference sequence). CDR3 in amino acids: CASRDRDQGGYTF. CDR3 nucleotides: TGTGCCAGCAGGGACAGGGACCAGGGGGGCTACACCTTC.

The chain employs TRBV11-2 and TRBJ2-7; D is unresolved. The V gene lost 0 bases and the J gene lost 4 bases, with 13 bases spanning the gap. Looked up from germline, CDR1 is SGHAT and CDR2 is FQNNGV. The CDR3 length is 15 residues. Written as DNA, the CDR3 is TGTGCCAGCAGCTTAGAAGCGCCATCTGGGTACGAGCAGTACTTC. Protein: CASSLEAPSGYEQYF.

The chain couples TRBV25-1 to TRBJ1-6; 8 bases agree with TRBD1. Germline V gene sequence: CDR1 MGHDK, CDR2 SYGVNS. The CDR3 is made up of 16 amino acids. V lost 4 bases, J lost 8 bases, and 10 bases stayed unmatched. The CDR3: CASSGPTGVMDSPLHF. The CDR3 DNA follows: TGTGCCAGCAGTGGACCGACAGGGGTTATGGATTCACCCCTCCACTTT.

This chain links TRBV6-5 with TRBJ1-1, with D unclear. The V gene's germline CDR1 is MNHEY and CDR2 SVGAGI. The CDR3 extends over 13 amino acids. Trimming shortened V by 6 bases and J by 1 base, and 9 bases separated the two germline ends. For the CDR3, the DNA is TGTGCCAGCAGGCTAACCAAGAACACTGAAGCTTTCTTT. It yields the protein CASRLTKNTEAFF.

The chain is built from TRBV5-4 and TRBJ1-1, with 8 bases fitting TRBD1. V lost 3 bases and J lost 3; bases outside the gene matches: 10. Germline CDR1 and CDR2: SGHNT and YYREEE (reference sequence). This CDR3 has 16 amino acids. Here the CDR3 DNA reads TGTGCCAGCAGCTCTCAGGGGGCGCTATGGTACACTGAAGCTTTCTTT. Translated, it gives CASSSQGALWYTEAFF.